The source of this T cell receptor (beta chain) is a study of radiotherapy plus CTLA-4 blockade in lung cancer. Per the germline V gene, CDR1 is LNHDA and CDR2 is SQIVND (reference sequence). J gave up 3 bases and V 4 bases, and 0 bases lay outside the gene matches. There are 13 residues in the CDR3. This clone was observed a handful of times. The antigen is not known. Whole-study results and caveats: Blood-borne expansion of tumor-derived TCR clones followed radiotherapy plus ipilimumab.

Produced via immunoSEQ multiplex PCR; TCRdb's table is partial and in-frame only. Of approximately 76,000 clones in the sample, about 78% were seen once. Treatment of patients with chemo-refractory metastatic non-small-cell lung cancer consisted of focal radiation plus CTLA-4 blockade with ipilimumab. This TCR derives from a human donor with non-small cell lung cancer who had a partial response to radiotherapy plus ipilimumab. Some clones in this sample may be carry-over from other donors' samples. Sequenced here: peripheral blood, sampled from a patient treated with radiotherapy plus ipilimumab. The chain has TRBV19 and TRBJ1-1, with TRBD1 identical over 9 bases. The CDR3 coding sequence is TGTGCCAGTAGTAGGACAGGGGACACTGAAGCTTTCTTT. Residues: CASSRTGDTEAFF.